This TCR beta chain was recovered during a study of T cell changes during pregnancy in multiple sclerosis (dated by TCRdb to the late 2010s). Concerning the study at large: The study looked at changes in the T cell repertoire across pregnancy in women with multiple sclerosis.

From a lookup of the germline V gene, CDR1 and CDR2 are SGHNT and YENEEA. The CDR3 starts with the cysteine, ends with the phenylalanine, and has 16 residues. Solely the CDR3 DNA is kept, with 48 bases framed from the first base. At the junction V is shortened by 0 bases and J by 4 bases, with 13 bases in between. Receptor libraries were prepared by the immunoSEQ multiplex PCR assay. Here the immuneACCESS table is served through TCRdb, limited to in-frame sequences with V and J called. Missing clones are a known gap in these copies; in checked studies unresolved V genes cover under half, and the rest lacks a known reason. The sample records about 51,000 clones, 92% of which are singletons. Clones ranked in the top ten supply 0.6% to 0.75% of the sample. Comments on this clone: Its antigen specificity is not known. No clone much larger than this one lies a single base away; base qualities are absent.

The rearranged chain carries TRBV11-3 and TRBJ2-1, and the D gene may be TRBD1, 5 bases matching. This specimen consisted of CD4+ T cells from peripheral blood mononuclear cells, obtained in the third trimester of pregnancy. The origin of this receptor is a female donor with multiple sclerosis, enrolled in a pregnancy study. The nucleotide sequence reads TGTGCCAGCAGCTTAGATCGTCGGTCAGGGTACAATGAGCAGTTCTTC. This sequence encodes CASSLDRRSGYNEQFF.